This is a list of T cell receptor beta chains from one sample in a study of T-cell memory formation after mild COVID-19. TCRdb analysed the 5' RACE reads with MiXCR anew, one entry per CDR3 protein. The table records 250,000 to 300,000 distinct CDR3 sequences, about a sixth of them present only once. The sequencing sample was made of PBMCs or a T cell subset sorted from them (not recorded which). The source of these receptors is a man aged 18 to 29 who had mild COVID-19 (a few samples of this study predate the infection). Cell type and time point are not known. Both conserved end residues are part of each CDR3. D genes are given only for firm matches. Not all rows give a size; the values are once, few, many and, for expanded clones, a class.

V	size	D	J	DNA	CDR3
TRBV7-2	many	-	TRBJ1-5	TGTGCCAGCAGCTTCAGTACAGATAGCAATCAGCCCCAGCATTTT	CASSFSTDSNQPQHF
TRBV5-1	many	TRBD1	TRBJ1-1	TGCGCCAGCAGCTTGGGGGACAGAATCCCCACTGAAGCTTTCTTT	CASSLGDRIPTEAFF
TRBV7-6	few	TRBD2	TRBJ2-3	TGTGCCAGCAGCCCTGGGACTAGCGGGGTTGATACGCAGTATTTT	CASSPGTSGVDTQYF
TRBV12-3/TRBV12-4	-	-	TRBJ1-1	TGTGCCAGCAGTTTATTCCCGTCCGAGGGCACTGAAGCTTTCTTT	CASSLFPSEGTEAFF
TRBV7-2	-	TRBD2	TRBJ2-3	TGTGCCAGCAGCCCAAGGGTGGGCGGGGGGAATGCAGATACGCAGTATTTT	CASSPRVGGGNADTQYF
TRBV7-2	many	-	TRBJ2-7	TGTGCCAGCAGCTTAGTTGCGGTGGACTCCTACGAGCAGTACTTC	CASSLVAVDSYEQYF
TRBV2	-	TRBD2	TRBJ2-1	TGTGCCAGCAAGGTAGCGGGCACCTCCTACAATGAGCAGTTCTTC	CASKVAGTSYNEQFF
TRBV7-9	-	-	TRBJ2-4	TGTGCCAGCAGTTTTACCGGGATGGGGGCCAAAAACATTCAGTACTTC	CASSFTGMGAKNIQYF
TRBV7-8	few	TRBD2	TRBJ2-5	TGTGCCAGCAGCTTGAATAACGGACTAGTCCAAGAGACCCAGTACTTC	CASSLNNGLVQETQYF
TRBV12-3/TRBV12-4	few	-	TRBJ1-5	TGTGCCAGCAGTTTAATGGGGGGACATCAGCCCCAGCATTTT	CASSLMGGHQPQHF
TRBV5-4	-	-	TRBJ2-5	TGTGCCAGCAGCTTTTTTAGCGGAATTCAAGAGACCCAGTACTTC	CASSFFSGIQETQYF
TRBV29-1	few	TRBD1	TRBJ2-3	TGCAGCCTTGTCGGGACAGGGTACACAGATACGCAGTATTTT	CSLVGTGYTDTQYF
TRBV6-5	few	TRBD1	TRBJ1-3	TGTGCCAGCAGTCTCTACGAGGGGGCTCCTGGAAACACCATATATTTT	CASSLYEGAPGNTIYF
TRBV7-9	many	-	TRBJ1-1	TGTGCCAGCAGCTTAGCAGTTCCCTGGAACACTGAAGCTTTCTTT	CASSLAVPWNTEAFF
TRBV7-2	few	-	TRBJ2-6	TGTGCCAGCAGCCTTCCGGCCAACGTCCTGACTTTC	CASSLPANVLTF
TRBV15	few	-	TRBJ2-2	TGTGCCACCAGCAGTGGGTGGCGCGGCACCGGGGAGCTGTTTTTT	CATSSGWRGTGELFF
TRBV4-1	-	-	TRBJ2-4	TGCGCCAGCAGCCAAGCCGAGACCAAAAACATTCAGTACTTC	CASSQAETKNIQYF
TRBV10-3	-	-	TRBJ2-1	TGTGCCATCAGTGGCGAATACTCCTACAATGAGCAGTTCTTC	CAISGEYSYNEQFF
TRBV6-2/TRBV6-3	few	TRBD2	TRBJ2-3	TGTGCCAGCAGTCCCGGACTAGCAACCGATACGCAGTATTTT	CASSPGLATDTQYF
TRBV15	many	-	TRBJ2-1	TGTGCCACCAGCAGAGTACACAATGAGCAGTTCTTC	CATSRVHNEQFF
TRBV20-1	few	TRBD2	TRBJ2-5	TGCAGTGCTAGGGGGGGGATCCAAGAGACCCAGTACTTC	CSARGGIQETQYF
TRBV5-1	-	-	TRBJ2-7	TGCGCCAGCAGCTTGGAAAGGGCCCACGAGCAGTACTTC	CASSLERAHEQYF
TRBV5-1	-	-	TRBJ2-3	TGCGCCAGCAGCTTAGGGGCGACGGACGATACGCAGTATTTT	CASSLGATDDTQYF
TRBV6-6	few	-	TRBJ2-3	TGTGCCAGCACCGAGATGACTAGCACAGATACGCAGTATTTT	CASTEMTSTDTQYF
TRBV6-1	few	-	TRBJ2-7	TGTGCCAGCAGTGAGTACGAGCAGTACTTC	CASSEYEQYF
TRBV24-1	once	TRBD2	TRBJ2-1	TGTGCCACCAGTGATCCGACTAGCGGGGCGCACAATGAGCAGTTCTTC	CATSDPTSGAHNEQFF
TRBV5-1	few	-	TRBJ2-1	TGCGCCAGCAGCGGGGGGGGCGGGGGCTTCAGCTCCTACAATGAGCAGTTCTTC	CASSGGGGGFSSYNEQFF
TRBV5-1	-	-	TRBJ2-3	TGCGCCAGCAGCTTGGAACTAATAGGAGATACGCAGTATTTT	CASSLELIGDTQYF
TRBV20-1	-	TRBD1	TRBJ1-6	TGCAGTGCTAGAGCGAGGACAGGGCATAATTCACCCCTCCACTTT	CSARARTGHNSPLHF
TRBV5-6	-	-	TRBJ1-6	TGTGCCAGCAGCTTGGATGGGGGCACTAATTCACCCCTCCACTTT	CASSLDGGTNSPLHF
TRBV12-3/TRBV12-4	-	-	TRBJ1-2	TGTGCCAGCAGTTTAAGGCGGGACGGATATGGCTACACCTTC	CASSLRRDGYGYTF
TRBV5-6	few	-	TRBJ1-6	TGTGCCAGCAGCATGACCGGAGAAATAGGTTCACCCCTCCACTTT	CASSMTGEIGSPLHF
TRBV20-1	-	-	TRBJ1-1	TGCAGTGCCCTGAGCTATTCCCTTTCCACTGAAGCTTTCTTT	CSALSYSLSTEAFF
TRBV7-2	-	TRBD2	TRBJ2-1	TGTGCCAGCAGCTTAGGACTAGCGGGAAATGAGCAGTTCTTC	CASSLGLAGNEQFF
TRBV18	-	TRBD2	TRBJ2-3	TGTGCCAGCTCACCGCTACTAGCGGATACGCAGTATTTT	CASSPLLADTQYF
TRBV5-1	-	-	TRBJ2-1	TGCGCCAGCAGCCCGGACCCCCGGAACAATGAGCAGTTCTTC	CASSPDPRNNEQFF
TRBV19	many	-	TRBJ2-7	TGTGCCACCGCTACGGGGGCCCTTTCCTACGAGCAGTACTTC	CATATGALSYEQYF
TRBV14	few	TRBD2	TRBJ2-7	TGTGCCAGCAGCCAAATTAGCGGGGGCCCGACGGGCGAGCAGTACTTC	CASSQISGGPTGEQYF
TRBV7-2	-	TRBD2	TRBJ2-1	TGTGCCACCCTAGAGGGACTACCGCCTCAGTTCTTC	CATLEGLPPQFF
TRBV7-9	-	TRBD1	TRBJ2-2	TGTGCCAGCAGACCGGACAGGAAGACCGCCGGGGAGCTGTTTTTT	CASRPDRKTAGELFF
TRBV29-1	-	TRBD1	TRBJ2-1	TGCATCGCCGTAAGACAGGGGAAATACAATGAGCAGTTCTTC	CIAVRQGKYNEQFF
TRBV7-2	-	TRBD2	TRBJ2-3	TGTGCCAGCAGCTTAACTAGCGGGAGGAGCACAGATACGCAGTATTTT	CASSLTSGRSTDTQYF
TRBV2	-	-	TRBJ2-1	TGTGCCAGCAGTGTTTGGTCAGATTACAATGAGCAGTTCTTC	CASSVWSDYNEQFF
TRBV2	-	-	TRBJ2-5	TGTGCCAGCAGGGACTTCTTGGTGAGAGAGACCCAGTACTTC	CASRDFLVRETQYF
TRBV6-2/TRBV6-3	few	TRBD1	TRBJ1-1	TGTGCCAGCAGTCTTCAGGGGGAAATGGTAGCTTTCTTT	CASSLQGEMVAFF
TRBV10-2	few	TRBD2	TRBJ2-7	TGCGCCAGCAGTGAGGGACTAGGTGGGGGAACCTACGAGCAGTACTTC	CASSEGLGGGTYEQYF
TRBV4-3	few	-	TRBJ2-1	TGCGCCAGCAGCCAAGATCCCCGAGGGGGGGCCAGTGAGCAGTTCTTC	CASSQDPRGGASEQFF
TRBV5-1	-	-	TRBJ2-2	TGCGCCAGCACCTTAGACACGACTAACACCGGGGAGCTGTTTTTT	CASTLDTTNTGELFF
TRBV6-5	few	-	TRBJ1-5	TGTGCCAGCGGTACAAGTAGCAATCAGCCCCAGCATTTT	CASGTSSNQPQHF
TRBV29-1	-	TRBD1	TRBJ2-2	TGCAGCTTAAGGACAGGGGAGACCGGGGAGCTGTTTTTT	CSLRTGETGELFF
TRBV7-9	once	-	TRBJ2-3	TGTGCCAGCAGCCCAAAGGGGCAAGCAAGCACAGCTACGCAGTATTTT	CASSPKGQASTATQYF
TRBV5-1	-	-	TRBJ1-1	TGCGCCAGCAGCAGGCAGGAGGGGAACACTGAAGCTTTCTTT	CASSRQEGNTEAFF